A single sample is the source of the 10 T cell receptor beta chains below, sequenced in a study of beta chain features in type 1 diabetes. The whole isolated RNA underwent reverse transcription, so sequencing captured expressed TCRB transcripts. The repertoire was sequenced with immunoSEQ multiplex PCR; TCRdb's copy has only in-frame clones and lacks some. The sample contains about 360,000 clones, roughly an eighth of which appear only once. The sample consisted of naive CD4+ T cells from blood. The origin of the receptors is a man between 18 and 35 years old in good health.

Here the CDR3 reads CASSPRGQINQPQHF. The CDR3 DNA reads TGTGCCAGCAGCCCACGAGGACAGATCAATCAGCCCCAGCATTTT. The gene calls are TRBV7-2 and TRBJ1-5, with D possibly TRBD1 on 6 matching bases. CDR1 SGHTA and CDR2 FQGNSA come from the germline V gene. The V end was cut by 5 bases, the J end by 3 bases, with 14 bases between. The CDR3 contains 15 residues.

The rearrangement uses TRBV6-5 and TRBJ2-6; D gene ambiguous. From germline, CDR1 is MNHEY and CDR2 SVGAGI. The CDR3 extends over 14 amino acids. Trimming took off 6 bases at V and 4 bases at J, with 10 bases between the two ends. Here the CDR3 reads CASREEAGANVLTF. The CDR3 region has the DNA TGTGCCAGCAGGGAAGAGGCCGGGGCCAACGTCCTGACTTTC.

This clone has more than one count but fewer than ten. The V and J genes are TRBV7-2 and TRBJ2-2; no reliable D call. CDR1 is SGHTA and CDR2 is FQGNSA in the germline V gene. Trimming took off 5 bases at V and 3 bases at J, with 10 bases between the two ends. The CDR3 length is 14 residues. CDR3 region: CASSVLRDTGELFF. CDR3 coding DNA: TGTGCCAGCAGCGTACTCCGCGACACCGGGGAGCTGTTTTTT.

The chain combines TRBV5-4 with TRBJ2-7; 9 bases agree with TRBD2. The CDR3 extends over 15 amino acids. J gave up 2 bases and V 4 bases, and 7 bases lay outside the gene matches. Germline lookup yields CDR1 SGHNT and CDR2 YYREEE (reference sequence). CDR3 nucleotide sequence: TGTGCCAGCAGCCCAGGGACTAGCCCGACCTACGAGCAGTACTTC. Translating it yields CASSPGTSPTYEQYF.

The chain uses TRBV4-3 and TRBJ2-6; 8 positions agree with TRBD1. This CDR3 region has 17 residues. Germline lookup yields CDR1 LGHNA and CDR2 YSLEER. V shed 4 bases, J shed 4 bases, and the junction held 9 bases outside the gene matches. DNA for the CDR3: TGCGCCAGCAGCCGGGCAGGGGGCCGCCGGGGGGCCAACGTCCTGACTTTC. As protein: CASSRAGGRRGANVLTF.

The chain recombines TRBV11-2 with TRBJ2-7, with D unclear. Trimming stripped 1 base from V and 2 bases from J, with 12 bases between. Per the germline V gene, CDR1 is SGHAT and CDR2 is FQNNGV. The CDR3 has 15 amino acids. CDR3 sequence: CASSLVQESTYEQYF. In nucleotides, the CDR3 is TGTGCCAGCAGCTTAGTGCAGGAAAGCACCTACGAGCAGTACTTC.

Turning to this clone: Other DNA sequences of this sample code for an identical CDR3. This chain uses TRBV5-1 with TRBJ1-2; TRBD1 aligns across 9 bases. The CDR3 is made up of 13 amino acids. Germline CDR1 and CDR2: SGHRS and YFSETQ. V shed 0 bases, J shed 8 bases, and the junction held 2 bases outside the gene matches. The CDR3 DNA is TGCGCCAGCAGCTTGGGGACAGGGGAAGGCTACACCTTC. Encoded protein: CASSLGTGEGYTF.

The rearrangement links TRBV15 to TRBJ1-4; D is ambiguous. The CDR3 consists of 13 residues. Trimming removed 6 bases from V and 5 bases from J, with 10 bases in between. Germline values: CDR1 LNHNV, CDR2 YYDKDF (reference sequence). Here the CDR3 DNA reads TGTGCCACCAGGGGCAGTGGAAATGAAAAACTGTTTTTT. It yields the protein CATRGSGNEKLFF.

The table lists this clone with a few counts. This chain links TRBV7-8 with TRBJ2-7, with a tentative D call TRBD1 (5 bases). Per the germline V gene, CDR1 is SGHVS and CDR2 is FQNEAQ. V lost 2 bases to trimming and J lost 7 bases, with 27 bases between them. The CDR3 consists of 18 residues. CDR3 in DNA: TGTGCCAGCAGCTTACAAACCCCCCCGCTACGGCGGAAGGGGGAGCAGTACTTC. Translating gives CASSLQTPPLRRKGEQYF.

This clone was detected a few times. The rearrangement joins TRBV7-2 to TRBJ1-1; TRBD1 might be the D (6 bases). Germline loops: CDR1 SGHTA, CDR2 FQGNSA. V gave up 6 bases and J gave up 4 bases, with 15 bases separating them. This CDR3 region has 14 residues. CDR3 bases: TGTGCCAGCAGTCTACGAGGGGGGGCCACTGAAGCTTTCTTT. It specifies CASSLRGGATEAFF.